This T cell receptor (beta chain) was recovered during a study of radiotherapy plus CTLA-4 blockade in lung cancer. As for the study in general: Across the patients, objective responses occurred in 15% to 20%, and disease control in just over 30%.

Patients in the study, people with chemo-refractory metastatic non-small-cell lung cancer, received focal radiation plus ipilimumab CTLA-4 blockade. Per the germline V gene, CDR1 is SGHRS and CDR2 is YFSETQ. V gave up 4 bases and J gave up 0 bases; unmatched junction bases: 15. The CDR3 sequence is 19 residues long. Sequenced by immunoSEQ multiplex PCR; TCRdb stores in-frame clones only, minus some. The sample lists about 88,000 clones, about two thirds occurring once. J is TRBJ2-1 and V is TRBV5-1, with TRBD1 matching over 8 bases. This receptor was taken from a human donor with non-small cell lung cancer that progressed on radiotherapy plus ipilimumab. Sequences were derived from peripheral blood, sampled from a patient treated with radiotherapy plus ipilimumab. CDR3 in DNA: TGCGCCAGCAGCAAAGACAGGGGTCCGGGCTTAAGCTCCTACAATGAGCAGTTCTTC. Protein product: CASSKDRGPGLSSYNEQFF.